The 27 T cell receptor beta chains below come from one sample, sequenced in a study of T cells after yellow fever vaccination. TCRdb called the 5' RACE reads again in MiXCR, with one record for every CDR3 protein. The table has under 30,000 distinct CDR3 sequences, more than 5% seen once. Here the sequenced sample was CD8+ T cells sorted from PBMCs, taken 10 days after the yellow fever booster vaccination. The source is a man aged 30 to 39 who received the YFV17D yellow fever vaccine.

In this sample, this clonotype turned up many times. J is TRBJ2-7 and V is TRBV5-1; D remains unclear. The germline gives CDR1 SGHRS, CDR2 YFSETQ. The CDR3 is 13 amino acids. With 5 bases removed from V and 1 base from J, the gap between germline ends came to 10 bases. The CDR3 sequence: CASRPAGSYEQYF. CDR3 nucleotides: TGCGCCAGCAGGCCTGCAGGTTCCTACGAGCAGTACTTC.

This clonotype has at least ten counts. V gene TRBV21-1 combines with J gene TRBJ2-7. TRBV21-1 constitutes a pseudogene. The CDR3 covers 15 residues. The CDR3 region has the DNA TGTGCCAGCAGCAAAGTATGGGTAGGACACTACGAGCAGTACTTC. The encoded protein is CASSKVWVGHYEQYF.

This clonotype was detected ten times or more. The J gene is TRBJ1-3, the V gene TRBV7-9; the D is unclear. In germline, CDR1 is SEHNR, CDR2 FQNEAQ (reference sequence). V dropped 8 bases and J dropped 2 bases, with 7 bases sitting between them. CDR3 length: 12 residues. The CDR3 region has the DNA TGTGCCAGCCCCGGAACTGGAAACACCATATATTTT. Residues: CASPGTGNTIYF.

About this clonotype: A much larger clone sits a single nucleotide away, making a read error possible. The CDR3 does not close with the conserved phenylalanine or tryptophan, likely indicating a read error. V is TRBV20-1 and J is TRBJ2-1, with 12 bases lining up with TRBD2. Trimming cost V 2 bases and J 8 bases; bases outside gene matches: 4. CDR3 size: 14 residues. Germline CDR1 DFQATT, CDR2 SNEGSKA (reference sequence). CDR3 bases: TGCAGTGCTAGAATGGGACTAGCGGGCTATGAGCAGTTCTCC. Amino acid sequence: CSARMGLAGYEQFS.

This clonotype was counted many times. The chain joins TRBV7-9 to TRBJ2-3; D is unclear. The CDR3 covers 14 residues. Per germline, CDR1 SEHNR and CDR2 FQNEAQ (reference sequence). V was pared by 5 bases and J by 5 bases, with 14 bases between. The CDR3 region has the DNA TGTGCCAGCAGCCGGAGATCGGACGGAGATACGCAGTATTTT. It yields the protein CASSRRSDGDTQYF.

This clonotype was found many times. The chain has TRBV3-1 and TRBJ2-1, with 9 bases matching TRBD1. V gave up 3 bases and J gave up 1 base; unmatched junction bases: 10. CDR1 is LGHDT and CDR2 is YNNKEL in the germline V gene (reference sequence). The CDR3 runs to 18 residues. CDR3 region: CASSQLTGGERSYNEQFF. CDR3 DNA sequence: TGTGCCAGCAGCCAGCTCACAGGGGGCGAAAGGTCCTACAATGAGCAGTTCTTC.

Many counts were recorded for this clonotype. The J gene is TRBJ1-4, the V gene TRBV29-1; possibly TRBD1 for D (5 bases). Germline CDR1 and CDR2: SQVTM and ANQGSEA. Trimming left V 6 bases short and J 5 bases short, with 16 bases between. The CDR3 loop spans 14 amino acids. DNA of the CDR3: TGCAGCGTCAAAGGTGGGGCCTTAAATGAAAAACTGTTTTTT. Protein: CSVKGGALNEKLFF. Variable domain in full (rest from reference TRBV29-1 and TRBJ1-4): SAVISQKPSRDICQRGTSLTIQCQVDSQVTMMFWYRQQPGQSLTLIATANQGSEATYESGFVIDKFPISRPNLTFSTLTVSNMSPEDSSIYLCSVKGGALNEKLFFGSGTQLSVL.

This clonotype was seen repeatedly, ten times or more. The rearrangement links TRBV3-1 to TRBJ2-3, with TRBD2 identical over 7 bases. There are 18 residues in the CDR3. V gave up 1 base and J gave up 3 bases; unmatched junction bases: 13. CDR1 is LGHDT, CDR2 YNNKEL, per germline (reference sequence). The CDR3 DNA follows: TGTGCCAGCAGCCAAGGATGGACTAGGGCCGACGAGACAGATACGCAGTATTTT. It is translated as CASSQGWTRADETDTQYF.

This clonotype was counted at least ten times. This chain connects TRBV11-3 to TRBJ2-1, with TRBD2 matching 9 bases. The CDR3 loop spans 15 amino acids. Unmatched junction bases numbered 2, after V lost 5 bases and J lost 0 bases. Germline CDR1 SGHNT, CDR2 YENEEA. This CDR3 is CASSHSGSSYNEQFF. The CDR3 DNA reads TGTGCCAGCAGCCATAGCGGGAGCTCCTACAATGAGCAGTTCTTC.

At least ten counts were recorded for this clonotype. The V call is TRBV7-2, the J call TRBJ2-1; D not resolved. The germline V gene encodes CDR1 SGHTA and CDR2 FQGNSA. The CDR3 has 11 amino acids. Trimming took off 2 bases at V and 9 bases at J, with 5 bases between the two ends. In DNA form, the CDR3 reads TGTGCCAGCAGCTTAATGGTTGAGCAGTTCTTC. This codes for CASSLMVEQFF. The variable domain in full, completed from reference TRBV7-2 and TRBJ2-1, reads GAGVSQSPSNKVTEKGKDVELRCDPISGHTALYWYRQSLGQGLEFLIYFQGNSAPDKSGLPSDRFSAERTGGSVSTLTIQRTQQEDSAVYLCASSLMVEQFFGPGTRLTVL.

At least ten counts were recorded for this clonotype. CDR3: CASSTSPGSSYEQYF. Written as DNA, the CDR3 is TGCGCCAGCAGCACCTCACCGGGAAGCTCCTACGAGCAGTACTTC. The rearrangement joins TRBV5-1 to TRBJ2-7, with a possible D match to TRBD2 (5 bases). CDR1 SGHRS and CDR2 YFSETQ come from the germline V gene. CDR3 size: 15 residues. Trimming stripped 4 bases from V and 0 bases from J, with 14 bases between. The full variable domain, rest sourced from reference TRBV5-1 and TRBJ2-7, is KAGVTQTPRYLIKTRGQQVTLSCSPISGHRSVSWYQQTPGQGLQFLFEYFSETQRNKGNFPGRFSGRQFSNSRSEMNVSTLELGDSALYLCASSTSPGSSYEQYFGPGTRLTVT.

This clonotype was seen repeatedly, ten times or more. The chain's CDR3 is CASSLSGGQYF. The CDR3 DNA is TGTGCCAGCAGCTTATCCGGGGGGCAGTACTTC. The chain has TRBV7-2 and TRBJ2-7, with D perhaps TRBD2 (6 bases). The V end lost 2 bases, the J end lost 9 bases, and 8 bases lay between the germline ends. Germline V gives CDR1 SGHTA, CDR2 FQGNSA. The CDR3 covers 11 residues. Full variable domain (missing parts from reference TRBV7-2 and TRBJ2-7): GAGVSQSPSNKVTEKGKDVELRCDPISGHTALYWYRQSLGQGLEFLIYFQGNSAPDKSGLPSDRFSAERTGGSVSTLTIQRTQQEDSAVYLCASSLSGGQYFGPGTRLTVT.

This clonotype was seen repeatedly, ten times or more. The chain links TRBV4-1 to TRBJ2-3; 11 positions agree with TRBD2. The CDR3 consists of 15 residues. Germline assignment: CDR1 MGHRA and CDR2 YSYEKL. The junction had 6 bases not matched to a gene; V was cut back by 4 bases and J by 6 bases. CDR3 sequence (DNA): TGCGCCAGCAGCCCGATAGCGGGAGGGATGGATACGCAGTATTTT. Amino acids: CASSPIAGGMDTQYF.

The rearrangement uses TRBV9 and TRBJ2-7; 8 bases align to TRBD2. Germline CDR1 and CDR2: SGDLS and YYNGEE. The CDR3 is 12 amino acids. The trim removed 6 bases at V and 7 bases at J, leaving 6 bases unmatched. CDR3 nucleotides: TGTGCCAGCACTAACGGGGGGGGGGAGCAGTACTTC. It codes for CASTNGGGEQYF.

A few counts support this clonotype. The rearrangement uses TRBV29-1 and TRBJ2-7, with 9 bases aligning to TRBD1. Trimming cost V 5 bases and J 3 bases; bases outside gene matches: 11. The CDR3 runs 15 residues. CDR1 and CDR2 (germline): SQVTM, ANQGSEA. The CDR3 DNA sequence: TGCAGCGTTTTAGGGTGGGCGGACAGGGGCTACGAGCAGTACTTC. Translating gives CSVLGWADRGYEQYF.

With respect to this clonotype: A read error is possible here, since a much larger clone lies one base away. The rearrangement links TRBV29-1 to TRBJ1-2; TRBD1 agrees at 10 bases. V shed 6 bases, J shed 7 bases, and the junction held 8 bases outside the gene matches. CDR1 and CDR2 from the germline V gene are SQVTM and ANQGSEA. The CDR3 is made up of 13 amino acids. CDR3 bases: TGCAGCGTGCTGGGACAGGGGCCTACTGGCTACACCTTC. It encodes CSVLGQGPTGYTF.

About this clonotype: A read error may be the cause here, since a much bigger clone is one base away. V gene TRBV24-1 combines with J gene TRBJ2-1, with TRBD2 matching over 7 bases. The V gene's germline CDR1 is KGHDR and CDR2 SFDVKD. Germline trimming cut 12 bases from V and 6 bases from J; bases unmatched to any gene: 19. This CDR3 has 16 amino acids. The CDR3 sequence: CAAPWGERDDPNEQFF. The DNA of the CDR3 is TGTGCCGCCCCTTGGGGTGAGCGGGACGACCCCAATGAGCAGTTCTTC.

Many counts were recorded for this clonotype. The gene calls are TRBV14 and TRBJ2-3; 11 bases are a match to TRBD2. The V gene's germline CDR1 is SGHDN and CDR2 FVKESK. The CDR3 spans 18 residues. V gave up 0 bases and J gave up 3 bases; unmatched junction bases: 8. The CDR3 spells CASSQDGEWTSGTDTQYF. The CDR3 DNA reads TGTGCCAGCAGCCAAGATGGGGAGTGGACTAGCGGGACAGATACGCAGTATTTT.

At least ten counts were recorded for this clonotype. The V gene is TRBV9, the J gene TRBJ2-1, with 7 bases fitting TRBD2. Germline V CDR1 and CDR2: SGDLS, YYNGEE. Trimming at V came to 0 bases and at J to 0 bases, leaving 9 bases not matched to a gene. This CDR3 comprises 18 residues. DNA for the CDR3: TGTGCCAGCAGCGTAGGAGGGTTAGCGGGCGTCTCCTACAATGAGCAGTTCTTC. Amino acids: CASSVGGLAGVSYNEQFF.

In its sample, this clonotype was seen a few times. The chain carries TRBV14 and TRBJ2-1; the D is unclear. In germline, CDR1 is SGHDN, CDR2 FVKESK. The CDR3 consists of 13 residues. V was shortened by 4 bases and J by 6 bases, with 10 bases between the two germline ends. CDR3 DNA sequence: TGTGCCAGCAGCCGACCAGTCGGCAATGAGCAGTTCTTC. Translation: CASSRPVGNEQFF.

This clonotype was recorded many times. The chain is built from TRBV4-3 and TRBJ2-3; possible D gene TRBD2, 5 bases. The CDR3 extends over 17 amino acids. Germline CDR1 reads LGHNA; CDR2 reads YSLEER. V was cut by 0 bases and J by 0 bases, with 13 bases left in between. CDR3 protein: CASSQDRASGSTDTQYF. The CDR3 DNA sequence: TGCGCCAGCAGCCAAGATCGGGCGAGCGGTAGCACAGATACGCAGTATTTT.

In this sample, this clonotype turned up many times. The chain joins TRBV2 to TRBJ1-1, with D unclear. The V and J ends lost 8 bases and 11 bases respectively, with 12 bases between them. Germline CDR1 reads SNHLY; CDR2 reads FYNNEI. CDR3 length: 10 amino acids. The CDR3 DNA follows: TGTGCCAGCTACCCCGGCCGGGCTTTCTTT. This translates into CASYPGRAFF.

The sample holds many counts of this clonotype. The chain combines TRBV12-3 or TRBV12-4 with TRBJ2-4; maybe TRBD2 (5 bases). V was trimmed by 5 bases and J by 8 bases, leaving 13 bases between them. This CDR3 comprises 13 residues. CDR3 in DNA: TGTGCCAGCAGTACCCACCCGAGGGACATTCAGTACTTC. Translating it yields CASSTHPRDIQYF.

This clonotype was counted at least ten times. The chain recombines TRBV5-5 with TRBJ1-5; 9 nucleotides match TRBD1. Unmatched junction bases numbered 13, after V lost 4 bases and J lost 5 bases. Germline-derived CDR1 and CDR2 are SGHKS and YYEKEE (reference sequence). CDR3 length: 17 amino acids. In DNA form, the CDR3 reads TGTGCCAGCAGCCTAGGGTATTACAGGGGGCAAGATCAGCCCCAGCATTTT. Its translation is CASSLGYYRGQDQPQHF.

This clonotype was observed at least ten times. The rearrangement uses TRBV6-5 and TRBJ1-4; D call uncertain. Germline loops: CDR1 MNHEY, CDR2 SVGAGI. This CDR3 contains 14 residues. V gave up 5 bases and J gave up 4 bases, with 11 bases separating them. The CDR3 spells CASSPGGINEKLFF. DNA for the CDR3: TGTGCCAGCAGTCCAGGAGGGATTAATGAAAAACTGTTTTTT.

J is TRBJ2-7 and V is TRBV5-5, with D maybe TRBD2 (5 bases). The CDR3 has 13 amino acids. CDR1 is SGHKS, CDR2 YYEKEE, per germline (reference sequence). V lost 9 bases to trimming and J lost 3 bases, with 16 bases between them. The CDR3 protein is CAIGHGVYYEQYF. The CDR3 region has the DNA TGTGCCATCGGCCACGGGGTTTACTACGAGCAGTACTTC.

This clonotype was recorded at least ten times. The junction departs from germline at one end; a sequencing error may be responsible. This rearrangement joins TRBV7-7 to TRBJ2-2; TRBD2 matches at 16 bases. CDR1 is SSHAT and CDR2 is FNYEAQ in the germline V gene (reference sequence). CDR3 length: 17 amino acids. The CDR3 DNA reads TGTGCTAGCAGCTTCGGGACTAGCGGGAGGGGAACCGGGGAGCTGTTTTTT. Its protein is CASSFGTSGRGTGELFF. Supplemented by reference TRBV7-7 and TRBJ2-2, the full variable domain reads GAGVSQSPRYKVTKRGQDVTLRCDPISSHATLYWYQQALGQGPEFLTYFNYEAQPDKSGLPSDRFSAERPEGSISTLTIQRTEQRDSAMYRCASSFGTSGRGTGELFFGEGSRLTVL.